This entry features one TCR beta chain sequence. Its specificity is not known. Other DNA sequences within the sample encode an identical CDR3. Original handling: A productive frequency of 2.59 x 10-5 was the lowest detectable. Produced via immunoSEQ multiplex PCR; TCRdb's table is partial and in-frame only. V and J calls and clone size follow that table, whereas D and trimming were derived from the DNA. The sample includes fewer than 50,000 clones, about 86% of them seen just once. CDR1 SGHTA and CDR2 FQGTGA come from the germline V gene. The CDR3 spans 13 residues. V lost 4 bases and J lost 0, with 7 bases in between. These data come from a study of STAT5B mutations in CD4+ large granular lymphocyte leukemia. Findings of the study overall: TRBV06-family usage was enriched in top patient clones (8/27) versus controls (2/35). Without putative leukemic clones, patient CD4-sorted repertoires remained more clonal than healthy CD4+ repertoires.

The specimen sequenced was CD4+ T cells from blood buffy coats. The TCR was taken from a human donor in good health. The chain links TRBV7-3 to TRBJ2-7; possibly TRBD2 for D (5 bases). The DNA for the CDR3 is TGTGCCAGCAGCTCGGGGTCCTCCTACGAGCAGTACTTC. Residues: CASSSGSSYEQYF.